This TCR beta chain comes out of a study of Tregs in tolerant kidney transplant recipients. Regarding the study as a whole: Tregs expanded with activated donor B cells seemed most donor-specific.

The CDR3 loop spans 16 amino acids. CDR1 SGHRS and CDR2 YFSETQ come from the germline V gene. J was trimmed by 7 bases and V by 4 bases; bases with no gene match: 11. On this clone itself: Its antigen is as yet unknown.

Unstimulated Tregs (CD4+CD25+CD127-) and CD4+CD25- non-Tregs were sorted from PBMCs. Repertoires were generated with immunoSEQ multiplex PCR, while TCRdb's copy carries only in-frame clones and drops some. The sample holds 200,000 to 300,000 clones, around 82% seen once. The sequence was obtained from a human donor in good health. The chain combines TRBV5-1 with TRBJ2-2; 9 nucleotides agree with TRBD2. The sequenced material came from CD4+ T cells from blood. DNA for the CDR3: TGCGCCAGCAGCCCCGGGTTAGCGGGAGCTATCGGGGAGCTGTTTTTT. This translates into CASSPGLAGAIGELFF. Based on the CDR3 plus reference TRBV5-1 and TRBJ2-2, the full variable domain is KAGVTQTPRYLIKTRGQQVTLSCSPISGHRSVSWYQQTPGQGLQFLFEYFSETQRNKGNFPGRFSGRQFSNSRSEMNVSTLELGDSALYLCASSPGLAGAIGELFFGEGSRLTVL.